The 30 T cell receptor beta chains presented below share a single source sample, sequenced in a study of cytomegalovirus exposure and HLA in healthy donors. PCR primers comprised 60 Vbeta and 13 Jbeta primers. Clones were read by immunoSEQ multiplex PCR, and TCRdb kept only the in-frame ones, dropping some. The profile covers approximately 150,000 clones, with about three quarters appearing a single time and around 7% taken by the ten largest. The sequencing sample was made of PBMCs. These receptors all come from a middle-aged woman in good health and CMV-seropositive.

The V call is TRBV5-5, the J call TRBJ1-1; maybe TRBD1 (5 bases). V was pared by 2 bases and J by 5 bases, with 16 bases between. CDR1 and CDR2 (germline): SGHKS, YYEKEE (reference sequence). The CDR3 consists of 15 residues. CDR3 loop: CASSFVGPGRTEAFF. The CDR3 region has the DNA TGTGCCAGCAGCTTCGTGGGGCCGGGGAGGACTGAAGCTTTCTTT.

CDR3 nucleotides: TGTGCCAGTCAAAAGGGACAGACTTATTCACCCCTCCACTTT. Protein: CASQKGQTYSPLHF. This chain links TRBV6-1 with TRBJ1-6; 7 bases are shared with TRBD1. CDR3 length equals 14 residues. V was pared by 9 bases and J by 8 bases, with 10 bases of the junction left unmatched. Germline V CDR1 and CDR2: MNHNS, SASEGT.

This clone was picked up a small number of times. The chain employs TRBV6-5 and TRBJ1-1; D ambiguous. This CDR3 is 15 amino acids long. Germline CDR1 is MNHEY and CDR2 is SVGAGI. Deletions cut 10 bases from V and 2 bases from J, with 20 bases between. The chain's CDR3 is CANNSGEDHNTEAFF. The CDR3 DNA is TGTGCCAATAACTCCGGGGAGGACCACAACACTGAAGCTTTCTTT.

This chain joins TRBV19 and TRBJ2-2, with D tentatively TRBD2 (6 bases). The CDR3 length is 15 residues. CDR1 is LNHDA, CDR2 SQIVND, per germline (reference sequence). The V end was cut by 6 bases, the J end by 0 bases, with 11 bases between. The CDR3 bases are TGTGCCAGTAGCGGTCCGGGAGCGAACACCGGGGAGCTGTTTTTT. It codes for CASSGPGANTGELFF. Looking up the rest from reference TRBV19 and TRBJ2-2 gives the full variable domain: DGGITQSPKYLFRKEGQNVTLSCEQNLNHDAMYWYRQDPGQGLRLIYYSQIVNDFQKGDIAEGYSVSREKKESFPLTVTSAQKNPTAFYLCASSGPGANTGELFFGEGSRLTVL.

The chain uses TRBV18 and TRBJ1-1, with D unresolved. Germline assignment: CDR1 KGHSH and CDR2 LQKENI. CDR3 length: 14 residues. V was trimmed by 6 bases and J by 1 base, leaving 12 bases between them. The CDR3 protein is CASSPVAANTEAFF. Here the CDR3 DNA reads TGTGCCAGCTCCCCAGTAGCGGCGAACACTGAAGCTTTCTTT.

This chain joins TRBV30 and TRBJ1-1, with TRBD1 matching 12 bases. The CDR3 has 14 amino acids. The germline V gene encodes CDR1 GTSNPN and CDR2 SVGIG (reference sequence). The V segment lost 2 bases and the J segment 6 bases; nucleotides outside the gene matches: 4. The CDR3 loop reads CAWSMGQGASEAFF. The CDR3 DNA is TGTGCCTGGAGTATGGGACAGGGGGCGTCTGAAGCTTTCTTT.

The CDR3, as DNA: TGTGCCACCAGCAGAGAAGTAGGCGGAACCTACGAGCAGTACTTC. Protein: CATSREVGGTYEQYF. The gene calls are TRBV15 and TRBJ2-7; D uncertain. Germline CDR1 LNHNV, CDR2 YYDKDF (reference sequence). The CDR3 totals 15 residues. V was cut by 0 bases and J by 2 bases, with 11 bases left in between.

The genes are TRBV18 and TRBJ1-2; D may be TRBD1 (5 bases). Trimming took off 5 bases at V and 6 bases at J, with 13 bases between the two ends. This CDR3 contains 13 residues. Germline values: CDR1 KGHSH, CDR2 LQKENI. CDR3 region: CASSGTGSNGYTF. In DNA form, the CDR3 reads TGTGCCAGCTCAGGCACAGGATCCAATGGCTACACCTTC.

This clone turned up a few times. The chain recombines TRBV5-1 with TRBJ1-6, with D perhaps TRBD1 (6 bases). The length of the CDR3 is 15 residues. With 5 bases removed from V and 5 bases from J, the gap between germline ends came to 14 bases. The germline V gene encodes CDR1 SGHRS and CDR2 YFSETQ. This CDR3 reads CASSSRQANNSPLHF. The CDR3 bases are TGCGCCAGCAGTTCTCGACAGGCGAATAATTCACCCCTCCACTTT.

The chain carries TRBV20-1 and TRBJ1-3; D not certain. From germline, CDR1 is DFQATT and CDR2 SNEGSKA (reference sequence). V gave up 5 bases and J gave up 4 bases, with 6 bases separating them. The CDR3 has 11 residues. The CDR3 coding sequence is TGCAGTGCTTTTCTCGGAAACACCATATATTTT. It translates to CSAFLGNTIYF.

V is TRBV7-9 and J is TRBJ1-1, with TRBD1 identical over 8 bases. Germline CDR1 and CDR2: SEHNR and FQNEAQ (reference sequence). J lost 5 bases, V lost 8 bases, and 10 bases had no gene match. This CDR3 is built from 14 residues. The CDR3 DNA is TGTGCCAGCGCACTAGACAGGGGAGTGACTGAAGCTTTCTTT. Protein product: CASALDRGVTEAFF.

The chain links TRBV10-3 to TRBJ2-1, with TRBD2 as a possible D gene (5 bases). The V and J ends lost 4 bases and 4 bases respectively, with 14 bases between them. The CDR3 spans 15 residues. Germline values: CDR1 ENHRY, CDR2 SYGVKD. This CDR3 is CAISAPGIRYNEQFF. DNA for the CDR3: TGTGCCATCAGTGCTCCCGGGATCCGATACAATGAGCAGTTCTTC.

The chain has TRBV7-2 and TRBJ2-5; 7 nucleotides match TRBD2. V trimming: 5 bases; J trimming: 4 bases; junction bases outside the gene matches: 10. The CDR3 totals 15 residues. Looked up from germline, CDR1 is SGHTA and CDR2 is FQGNSA. The CDR3 region has the DNA TGTGCCAGCAGCCCTAGATGGGGGGGGATAGAGACCCAGTACTTC. It yields the protein CASSPRWGGIETQYF.

CDR3 residues: CASSHNVQGEYGYTF. DNA for the CDR3: TGTGCCAGCTCCCACAATGTACAGGGGGAGTATGGCTACACCTTC. The chain recombines TRBV18 with TRBJ1-2, with TRBD1 matching over 8 bases. Germline V lookup: CDR1 KGHSH, CDR2 LQKENI. Losses at the gene ends were 6 bases for V and 5 bases for J; bases not matched to a gene: 11. The CDR3 length is 15 residues.

V gene TRBV30 combines with J gene TRBJ1-1, with TRBD1 matching over 7 bases. The CDR3 has 17 residues. From germline, CDR1 is GTSNPN and CDR2 SVGIG (reference sequence). The V and J ends lost 7 bases and 3 bases, in that order; junction bases with no gene match: 20. CDR3 nucleotides: TGTGCCTTGATTCCCCCAAACAGGGGTCTGGGGGACACTGAAGCTTTCTTT. Residues: CALIPPNRGLGDTEAFF.

The V call is TRBV28, the J call TRBJ1-6; a weak D match, TRBD1 (6 bases). V dropped 6 bases and J dropped 10 bases, with 19 bases sitting between them. This CDR3 region has 15 residues. The V gene's germline CDR1 is MDHEN and CDR2 SYDVKM. CDR3 nucleotides: TGTGCCAGCAGCCGCGGGGGGGGCAGGCCATCACCCCTCCACTTT. It codes for CASSRGGGRPSPLHF. The full variable domain, rest sourced from reference TRBV28 and TRBJ1-6, is DVKVTQSSRYLVKRTGEKVFLECVQDMDHENMFWYRQDPGLGLRLIYFSYDVKMKEKGDIPEGYSVSREKKERFSLILESASTNQTSMYLCASSRGGGRPSPLHFGNGTRLTVT.

This sequence joins TRBV10-3 and TRBJ1-1; 8 nucleotides agree with TRBD1. V dropped 5 bases and J dropped 0; count of bases not matched to a gene: 8. The CDR3 runs to 16 residues. CDR1 is ENHRY and CDR2 is SYGVKD in the germline V gene. CDR3 sequence (DNA): TGTGCCATCAGTTCAGGACAGGGCGGGATGAACACTGAAGCTTTCTTT. Its translation: CAISSGQGGMNTEAFF.

The rearrangement joins TRBV28 to TRBJ2-3; D is perhaps TRBD2 (5 bases). Trimming removed 8 bases from V and 0 bases from J, with 12 bases in between. This CDR3 comprises 14 residues. Germline V lookup: CDR1 MDHEN, CDR2 SYDVKM. The CDR3, as DNA: TGTGCCAGCGCGGGCTCTCCCAGCACAGATACGCAGTATTTT. Residues: CASAGSPSTDTQYF.

The genes are TRBV9 and TRBJ2-1, with 7 positions matching TRBD2. The CDR3 length is 14 residues. Germline CDR1 and CDR2: SGDLS and YYNGEE. The J segment lost 6 bases and the V segment lost 4 bases, leaving 7 bases of the junction unmatched. CDR3 protein: CASSSGLEFNEQFF. In DNA form, the CDR3 reads TGTGCCAGCAGCTCTGGACTAGAATTCAATGAGCAGTTCTTC.

This clone has just a few counts. V is TRBV6-1 and J is TRBJ1-2; TRBD1 might be the D (5 bases). V gave up 8 bases and J gave up 6 bases, with 16 bases separating them. CDR1 MNHNS and CDR2 SASEGT come from the germline V gene. This CDR3 contains 13 residues. CDR3 bases: TGTGCCAGCGGTAATACAGGAGGGCATGGCTACACCTTC. Encoded protein: CASGNTGGHGYTF.

About this clone: The sample contains more than one DNA sequence encoding this CDR3. The chain joins TRBV5-4 to TRBJ2-7; no definite D call. CDR1 SGHNT and CDR2 YYREEE come from the germline V gene (reference sequence). The CDR3 length is 14 residues. V lost 1 base and J lost 0, with 8 bases in between. CDR3 nucleotides: TGTGCCAGCAGCTTGATTGACTCCTCCTACGAGCAGTACTTC. Its protein product is CASSLIDSSYEQYF.

The chain recombines TRBV5-1 with TRBJ2-1; 10 bases agree with TRBD1. With V trimmed by 4 bases and J by 7 bases, 8 bases remained unmatched. This CDR3 has 15 residues. In germline, CDR1 is SGHRS, CDR2 YFSETQ. CDR3 residues: CASSILGTGVNEQFF. The CDR3 bases are TGCGCCAGCAGCATCCTCGGGACAGGGGTAAATGAGCAGTTCTTC.

In the case of this clone: Germline and junction disagree at one end, which may indicate a read error. The J gene is TRBJ1-1, the V gene TRBV7-9; D unresolved. The CDR3 spans 13 residues. Germline V lookup: CDR1 SEHNR, CDR2 FQNEAQ (reference sequence). The CDR3 reads CSSSSNLITEAFF. CDR3 bases: TGTTCCAGCAGCTCTAACCTCATCACTGAAGCTTTCTTT.

This rearrangement joins TRBV6-1 to TRBJ2-5, with D tentatively TRBD2 (6 bases). CDR1 and CDR2 (germline): MNHNS, SASEGT. The CDR3 loop spans 14 amino acids. The V end lost 6 bases, the J end lost 2 bases, and 13 bases lay between the germline ends. For the CDR3, the DNA is TGTGCCAGCAGCCCTGGACTATTACAAGAGACCCAGTACTTC. As protein: CASSPGLLQETQYF.

This clone is a singleton in its sample. The J gene is TRBJ2-1, the V gene TRBV7-9; D is perhaps TRBD1 (5 bases). CDR3 length: 12 amino acids. Trimming shortened V by 5 bases and J by 9 bases, and 11 bases separated the two germline ends. The germline CDR1 and CDR2 sequences are SEHNR and FQNEAQ (reference sequence). Here the CDR3 reads CASSLTESEQFF. CDR3 nucleotides: TGTGCCAGCAGCCTGACAGAGAGTGAGCAGTTCTTC.

CDR3 sequence reads: CAWRFSGTGASPLHF. Here the CDR3 DNA reads TGTGCCTGGAGATTCTCGGGCACAGGGGCCTCACCCCTCCACTTT. V is TRBV30 and J is TRBJ1-6, with 7 bases that match TRBD1. The germline CDR1 and CDR2 sequences are GTSNPN and SVGIG (reference sequence). The CDR3 sequence is 15 residues long. The junction had 12 bases not matched to a gene; V was cut back by 3 bases and J by 10 bases.

The chain recombines TRBV19 with TRBJ1-1; a weak D match, TRBD1 (6 bases). This CDR3 spans 14 amino acids. From germline, CDR1 is LNHDA and CDR2 SQIVND (reference sequence). Between the trimmed V and J ends, which lost 10 bases and 2 bases, there was a span of 17 bases. In nucleotides, the CDR3 is TGTGCCACCGCCGGGGAGGGGGTTAACACTGAAGCTTTCTTT. The encoded protein is CATAGEGVNTEAFF.

The rearrangement joins TRBV5-6 to TRBJ2-7, with D perhaps TRBD1 (7 bases). From germline, CDR1 is SGHDT and CDR2 YYEEEE. The CDR3 is made up of 14 amino acids. The V end lost 7 bases, the J end lost 3 bases, and 17 bases lay between the germline ends. The chain's CDR3 is CASRRWGDSYEQYF. The CDR3 nucleotides are TGTGCCAGCCGGCGCTGGGGGGACAGCTACGAGCAGTACTTC. The full variable domain, in which reference TRBV5-6 and TRBJ2-7 provide the parts outside the CDR3, is DAGVTQSPTHLIKTRGQQVTLRCSPKSGHDTVSWYQQALGQGPQFIFQYYEEEERQRGNFPDRFSGHQFPNYSSELNVNALLLGDSALYLCASRRWGDSYEQYFGPGTRLTVT.

V and J are TRBV7-9 and TRBJ1-2; D is unclear. The germline CDR1 and CDR2 sequences are SEHNR and FQNEAQ (reference sequence). This CDR3 is 15 amino acids long. V lost 1 base to trimming and J lost 4 bases, with 13 bases between them. CDR3 in DNA: TGTGCCAGCAGCTTAGAGAGGGCTTCTACCTATGGCTACACCTTC. This sequence encodes CASSLERASTYGYTF.

This chain uses TRBV18 with TRBJ1-4, with D uncertain. V lost 0 bases, J lost 3 bases, and 11 bases lay in between. This CDR3 is built from 16 residues. CDR1 is KGHSH, CDR2 LQKENI, per germline. CDR3 DNA sequence: TGTGCCAGCTCACCACCAGTCATTTCGGCTAATGAAAAACTGTTTTTT. Its protein product is CASSPPVISANEKLFF.